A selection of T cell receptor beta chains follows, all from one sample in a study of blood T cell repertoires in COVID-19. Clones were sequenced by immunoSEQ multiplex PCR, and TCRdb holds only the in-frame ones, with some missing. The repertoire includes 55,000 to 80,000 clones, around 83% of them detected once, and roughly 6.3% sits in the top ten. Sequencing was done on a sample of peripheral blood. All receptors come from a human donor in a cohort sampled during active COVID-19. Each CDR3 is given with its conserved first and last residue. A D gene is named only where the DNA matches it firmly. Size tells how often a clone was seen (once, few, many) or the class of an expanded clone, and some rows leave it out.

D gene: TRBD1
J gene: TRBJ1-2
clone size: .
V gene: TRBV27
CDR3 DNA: TGTGCCAGCACCAAGTCAAGGACAGGGGGTGGCTACACCTTC
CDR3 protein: CASTKSRTGGGYTF

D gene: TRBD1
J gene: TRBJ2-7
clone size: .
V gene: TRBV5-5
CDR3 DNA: TGTGCCAGCAGCTTTTGGGACAGGGGGTACGAGCAGTACTTC
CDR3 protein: CASSFWDRGYEQYF

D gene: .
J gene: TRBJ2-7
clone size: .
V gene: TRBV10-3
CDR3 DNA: TGTGCCATCAGTCAGACCGGGTCCACCTACGAGCAGTACTTC
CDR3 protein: CAISQTGSTYEQYF

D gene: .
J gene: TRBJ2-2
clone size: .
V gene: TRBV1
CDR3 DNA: TGCACCAGCAGACGTACAGGGGGCGCATACGGGGAGCTGTTTTTT
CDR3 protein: CTSRRTGGAYGELFF

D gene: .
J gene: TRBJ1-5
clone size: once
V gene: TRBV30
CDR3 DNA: TGTGCCTGGGGATTTCGTAAGCCCCAGCATTTT
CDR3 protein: CAWGFRKPQHF

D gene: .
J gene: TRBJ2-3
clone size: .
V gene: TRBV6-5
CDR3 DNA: TGTGCCAGCAGTCCTTCTTTCTATACCACAGATACGCAGTATTTT
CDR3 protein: CASSPSFYTTDTQYF

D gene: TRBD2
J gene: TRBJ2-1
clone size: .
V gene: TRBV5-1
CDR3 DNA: TGCGCCAGCAGCTTTCCACTAGCGGGAGAAACCTACAATGAGCAGTTCTTC
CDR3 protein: CASSFPLAGETYNEQFF

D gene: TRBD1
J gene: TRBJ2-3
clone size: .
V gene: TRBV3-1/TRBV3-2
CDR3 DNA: TGTGCCAGCAGGCGGACAGGGGCGGGCACAGATACGCAGTATTTT
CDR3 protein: CASRRTGAGTDTQYF

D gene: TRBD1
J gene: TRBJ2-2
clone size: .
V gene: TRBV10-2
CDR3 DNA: TGCGCCAGCAGAGTTGACAGGGTGGGCACCGGGGAGCTGTTTTTT
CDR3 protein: CASRVDRVGTGELFF

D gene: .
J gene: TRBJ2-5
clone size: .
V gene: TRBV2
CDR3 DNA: TGTGCCAGCAAAGGGACTTGGGAGACCCAGTACTTC
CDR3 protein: CASKGTWETQYF

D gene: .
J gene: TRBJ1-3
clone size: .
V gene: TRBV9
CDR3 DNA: TGTGCCAGCAGCGTAGCGTCGGGAAACACCATATATTTT
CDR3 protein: CASSVASGNTIYF

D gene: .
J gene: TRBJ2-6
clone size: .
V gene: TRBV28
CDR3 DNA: TGTGCCAGCATGGTAGGGAGCTCTGGGGCCAACGTCCTGACTTTC
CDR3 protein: CASMVGSSGANVLTF

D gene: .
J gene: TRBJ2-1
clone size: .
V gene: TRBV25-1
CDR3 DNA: TGTGCCAGCAGGGAGAATACCTACAATGAGCAGTTCTTC
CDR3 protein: CASRENTYNEQFF

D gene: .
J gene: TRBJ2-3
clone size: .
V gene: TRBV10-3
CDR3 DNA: TGTGCCATCAGTGAGTCGGGCTATGACACAGATACGCAGTATTTT
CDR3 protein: CAISESGYDTDTQYF

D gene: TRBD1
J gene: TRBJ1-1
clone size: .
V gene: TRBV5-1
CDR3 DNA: TGCGCCAGCAGCTTAACCAGGGGACAGAGTACTGAAGCTTTCTTT
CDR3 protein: CASSLTRGQSTEAFF

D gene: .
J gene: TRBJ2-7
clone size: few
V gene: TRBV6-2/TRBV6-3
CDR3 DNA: TGTGCCAGCAGTTACTCGACTAGCTCCTACGAGCAGTACTTC
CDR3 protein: CASSYSTSSYEQYF

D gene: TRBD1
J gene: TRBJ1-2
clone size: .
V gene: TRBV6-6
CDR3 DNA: TGTACCAGCAGTTACCGACAGGGATCCCTCTATGGCTACACCTTC
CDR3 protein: CTSSYRQGSLYGYTF

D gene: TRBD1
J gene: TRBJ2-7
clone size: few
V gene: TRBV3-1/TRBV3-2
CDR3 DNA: TGTGCCAGCAGCCAGGTGACAGGGTACGGCGAGCAGTACTTC
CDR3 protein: CASSQVTGYGEQYF

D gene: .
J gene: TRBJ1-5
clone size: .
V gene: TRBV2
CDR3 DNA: TGTGCCAGCAGTGAAGCGCTTGGCAGGGCATTGGGTCAGCCCCAGCATTTT
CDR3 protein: CASSEALGRALGQPQHF

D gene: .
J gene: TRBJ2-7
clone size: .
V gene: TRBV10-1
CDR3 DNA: TGCGCCAGCAGTGAGACAGACTACGAGCAGTACTTC
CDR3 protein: CASSETDYEQYF

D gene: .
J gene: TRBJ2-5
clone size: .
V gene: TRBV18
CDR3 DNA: TGTGCCAGCTCACCAAGGTCTAGCTCGGAGACCCAGTACTTC
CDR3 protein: CASSPRSSSETQYF

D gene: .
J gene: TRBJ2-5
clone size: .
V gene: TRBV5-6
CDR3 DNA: TGTGCCAGCAGCTTGGCCGGCAGGGAAGAGACCCAGTACTTC
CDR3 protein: CASSLAGREETQYF

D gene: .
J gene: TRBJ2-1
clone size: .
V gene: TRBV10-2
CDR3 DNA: TGCGCCAGCAGTCAGTACAATGAGCAGTTCTTC
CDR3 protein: CASSQYNEQFF

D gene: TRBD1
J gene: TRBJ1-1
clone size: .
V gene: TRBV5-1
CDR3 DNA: TGCGCCAGCAGCGGAACCGGGACAGGCACTGAAGCTTTCTTT
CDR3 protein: CASSGTGTGTEAFF

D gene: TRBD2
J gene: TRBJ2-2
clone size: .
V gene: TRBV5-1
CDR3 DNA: TGCGCCAGCAGCCTTAGCGGGAGGGTTGTCGGGGAGCTGTTTTTT
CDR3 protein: CASSLSGRVVGELFF

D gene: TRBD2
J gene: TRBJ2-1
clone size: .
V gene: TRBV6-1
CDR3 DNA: TGTGCCAGCAGTGGGTTGGCGGGAGCCCCCTCCTACAATGAGCAGTTCTTC
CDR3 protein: CASSGLAGAPSYNEQFF

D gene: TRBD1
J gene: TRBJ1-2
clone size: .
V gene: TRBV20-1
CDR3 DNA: TGCAGTGCTAGTAGAAACAGGGGCACTAACTATGGCTACACCTTC
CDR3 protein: CSASRNRGTNYGYTF

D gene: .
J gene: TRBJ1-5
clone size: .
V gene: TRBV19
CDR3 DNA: TGTGCCAGTAGTCCCCCGGCGGCTAGCAATCAGCCCCAGCATTTT
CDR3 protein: CASSPPAASNQPQHF

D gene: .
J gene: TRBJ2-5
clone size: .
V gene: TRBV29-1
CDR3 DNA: TGCAGCGTTGTAGAAGAAACAGTCCAAGGGACCCAGTACTTC
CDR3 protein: CSVVEETVQGTQYF

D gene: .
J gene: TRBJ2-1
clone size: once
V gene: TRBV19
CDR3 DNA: TGTGCCAGTAGTGCCCCGGGGTTATACAATGAGCAGTTCTTC
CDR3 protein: CASSAPGLYNEQFF

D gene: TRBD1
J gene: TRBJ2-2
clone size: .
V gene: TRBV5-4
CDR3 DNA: TGTGCCAGCAGCTCCGGGACAGGGGGCACCGGGGAGCTGTTTTTT
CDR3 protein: CASSSGTGGTGELFF

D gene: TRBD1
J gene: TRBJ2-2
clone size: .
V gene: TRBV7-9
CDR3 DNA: TGTGCCAGCAGCTCCGGGACAGGGCGGTGGAGCACCGGGGAGCTGTTTTTT
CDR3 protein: CASSSGTGRWSTGELFF

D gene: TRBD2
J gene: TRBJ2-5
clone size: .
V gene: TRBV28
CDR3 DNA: TGTGCCAGCCAGGCGGGAGCTATGAGGACCCAGTACTTC
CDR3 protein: CASQAGAMRTQYF

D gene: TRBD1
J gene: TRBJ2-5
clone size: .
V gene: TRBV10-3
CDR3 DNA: TGTGCCATCAGTGAGCCGGACAGGGACCCCCAAGAGACCCAGTACTTC
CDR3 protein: CAISEPDRDPQETQYF

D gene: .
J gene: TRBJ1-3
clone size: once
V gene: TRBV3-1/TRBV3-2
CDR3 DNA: TGTGCCAGCAGCTCCTCCGGGAACCGAAACACCATATATTTT
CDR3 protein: CASSSSGNRNTIYF

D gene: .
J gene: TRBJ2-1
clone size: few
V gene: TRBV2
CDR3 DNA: TGTGCCAGTCGGGAGAGCTCCTACAATGAGCAGTTCTTC
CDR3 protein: CASRESSYNEQFF

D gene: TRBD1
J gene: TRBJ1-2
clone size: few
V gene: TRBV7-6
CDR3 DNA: TGTGCCAGCAGCCTAGAGTCGGCAGGGGGTAGTGGCTACACCTTC
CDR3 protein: CASSLESAGGSGYTF

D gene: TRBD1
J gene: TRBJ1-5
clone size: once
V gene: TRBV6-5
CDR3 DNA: TGTGCCAGCAGTCCGGACAGGGCTGGCAATCAGCCCCAGCATTTT
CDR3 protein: CASSPDRAGNQPQHF

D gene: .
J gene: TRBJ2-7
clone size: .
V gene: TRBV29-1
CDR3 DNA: TGCAGCGTCGGACAGTCTTCCTACGAGCAGTACTTC
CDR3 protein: CSVGQSSYEQYF

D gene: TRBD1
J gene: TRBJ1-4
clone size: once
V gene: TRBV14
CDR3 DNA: TGTGCCAGCAGCCAGCCCGGACAGGGAAAAGAAAAACTGTTTTTT
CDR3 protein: CASSQPGQGKEKLFF

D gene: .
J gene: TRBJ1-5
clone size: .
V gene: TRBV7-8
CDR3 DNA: TGTGCCAGCAGCCTGACAAGTGATCAGCCCCAGCATTTT
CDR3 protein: CASSLTSDQPQHF

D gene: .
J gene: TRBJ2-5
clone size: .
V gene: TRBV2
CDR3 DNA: TGTGCCAGCAGTTCACAAGAGACCCAGTACTTC
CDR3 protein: CASSSQETQYF

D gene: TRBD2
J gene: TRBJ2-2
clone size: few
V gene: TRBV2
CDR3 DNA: TGTGCCACCTGCCCGACTAGCGGGGGAGACACCGGGGAGCTGTTTTTT
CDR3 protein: CATCPTSGGDTGELFF

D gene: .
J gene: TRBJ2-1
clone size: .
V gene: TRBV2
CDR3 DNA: TGTGCCAGCAAAGGTACCGGGTACAATGAGCAGTTCTTC
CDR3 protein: CASKGTGYNEQFF

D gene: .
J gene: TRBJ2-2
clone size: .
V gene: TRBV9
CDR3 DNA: TGTGCCAGCAGCGTACCCCCCTTCACCGGGGAGCTGTTTTTT
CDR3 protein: CASSVPPFTGELFF

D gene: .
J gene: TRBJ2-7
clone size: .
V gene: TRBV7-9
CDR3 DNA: TGTGCCAGCAGCTCAATAGTCTCCTACGAGCAGTACTTC
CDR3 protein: CASSSIVSYEQYF

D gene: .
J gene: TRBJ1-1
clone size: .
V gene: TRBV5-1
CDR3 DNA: TGCGCCAGCAGCTTGGACTTGGGCGGGGGGACTGAAGCTTTCTTT
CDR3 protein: CASSLDLGGGTEAFF

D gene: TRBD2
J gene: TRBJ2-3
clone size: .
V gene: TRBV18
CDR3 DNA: TGTGCCAGCTCACCCAAACTAGCGCCAAGCACAGATACGCAGTATTTT
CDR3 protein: CASSPKLAPSTDTQYF

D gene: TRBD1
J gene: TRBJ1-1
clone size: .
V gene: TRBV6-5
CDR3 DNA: TGTGCCAGTAGGACAGGGTGGAACACTGAAGCTTTCTTT
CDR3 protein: CASRTGWNTEAFF

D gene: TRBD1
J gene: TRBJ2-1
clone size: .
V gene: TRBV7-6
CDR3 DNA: TGTGCCAGCAGCTTATCCCCGACAGGGGCCAATGAGCAGTTCTTC
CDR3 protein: CASSLSPTGANEQFF

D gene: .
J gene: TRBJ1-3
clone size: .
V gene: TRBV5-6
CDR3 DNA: TGTGCTCGAGCCCGTCGGAGCTCTGGAAACACCATATATTTT
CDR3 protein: CARARRSSGNTIYF

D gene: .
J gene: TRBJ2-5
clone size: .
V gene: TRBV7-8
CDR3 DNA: TGTGCCAGCAGCTTATCTCGGATCGCGGTTCAAGAGACCCAGTACTTC
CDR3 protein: CASSLSRIAVQETQYF

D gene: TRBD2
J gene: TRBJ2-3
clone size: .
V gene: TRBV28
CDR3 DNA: TGTGCCAGCAAGGAAGGCGGGAGGGGCGGGGCAGATACGCAGTATTTT
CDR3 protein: CASKEGGRGGADTQYF